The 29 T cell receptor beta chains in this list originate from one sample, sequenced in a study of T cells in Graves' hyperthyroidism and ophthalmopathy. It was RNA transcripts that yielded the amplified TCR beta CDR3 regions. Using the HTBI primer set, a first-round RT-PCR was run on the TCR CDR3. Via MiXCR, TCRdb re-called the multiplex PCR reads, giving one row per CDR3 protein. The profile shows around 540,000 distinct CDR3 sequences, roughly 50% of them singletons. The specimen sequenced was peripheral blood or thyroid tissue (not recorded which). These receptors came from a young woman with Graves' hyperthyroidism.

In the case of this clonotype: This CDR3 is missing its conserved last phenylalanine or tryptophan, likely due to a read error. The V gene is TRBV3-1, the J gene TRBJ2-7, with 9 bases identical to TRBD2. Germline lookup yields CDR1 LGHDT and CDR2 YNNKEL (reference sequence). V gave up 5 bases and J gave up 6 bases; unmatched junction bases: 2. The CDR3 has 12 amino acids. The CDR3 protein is CASSSSGTEQYS. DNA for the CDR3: TGTGCCAGCAGCTCTAGCGGGACCGAGCAGTACTCC.

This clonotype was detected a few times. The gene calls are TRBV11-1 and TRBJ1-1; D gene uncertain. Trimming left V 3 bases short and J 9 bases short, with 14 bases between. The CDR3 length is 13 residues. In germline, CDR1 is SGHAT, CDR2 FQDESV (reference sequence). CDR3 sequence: CASSLAAGAQAFF. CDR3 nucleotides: TGTGCCAGCAGCTTGGCCGCGGGAGCCCAAGCTTTCTTT.

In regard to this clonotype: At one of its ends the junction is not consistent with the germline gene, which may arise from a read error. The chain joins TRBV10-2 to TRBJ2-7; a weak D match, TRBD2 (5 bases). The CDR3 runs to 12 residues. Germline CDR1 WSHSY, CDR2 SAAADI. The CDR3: CASSELAVEQYF. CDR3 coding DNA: TGTGCCAGCAGTGAGCTAGCAGTCGAGCAGTACTTC.

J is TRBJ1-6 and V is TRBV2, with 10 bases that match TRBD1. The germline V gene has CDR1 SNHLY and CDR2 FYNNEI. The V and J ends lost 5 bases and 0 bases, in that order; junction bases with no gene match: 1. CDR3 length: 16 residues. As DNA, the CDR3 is TGTGCCAGCAGTCGGGACAGGGGCTCCTATAATTCACCCCTCCACTTT. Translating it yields CASSRDRGSYNSPLHF.

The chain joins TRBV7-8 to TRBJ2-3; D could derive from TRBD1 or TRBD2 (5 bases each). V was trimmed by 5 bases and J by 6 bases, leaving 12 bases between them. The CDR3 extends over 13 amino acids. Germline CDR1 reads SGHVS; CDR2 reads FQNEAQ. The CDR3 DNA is TGTGCCAGCAGCCCGGACGAGGGGGATACGCAGTATTTT. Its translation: CASSPDEGDTQYF.

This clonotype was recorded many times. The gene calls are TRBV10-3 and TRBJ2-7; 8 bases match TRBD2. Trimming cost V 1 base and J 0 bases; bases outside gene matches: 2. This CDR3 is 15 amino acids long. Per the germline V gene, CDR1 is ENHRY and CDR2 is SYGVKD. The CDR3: CAISELAGISYEQYF. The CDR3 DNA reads TGTGCCATCAGTGAGTTAGCGGGAATCTCCTACGAGCAGTACTTC.

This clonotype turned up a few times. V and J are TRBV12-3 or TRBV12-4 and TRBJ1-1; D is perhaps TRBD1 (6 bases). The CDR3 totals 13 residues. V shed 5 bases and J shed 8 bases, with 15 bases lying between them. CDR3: CASSRSTGAEAFF. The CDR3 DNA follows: TGTGCCAGCAGTCGATCGACAGGAGCGGAAGCTTTCTTT.

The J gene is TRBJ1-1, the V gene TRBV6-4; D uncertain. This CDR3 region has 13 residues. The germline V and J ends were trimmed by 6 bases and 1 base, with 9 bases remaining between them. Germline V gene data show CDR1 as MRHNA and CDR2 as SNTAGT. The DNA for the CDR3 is TGTGCCAGCAGCGAGGTCTCGAACACTGAAGCTTTCTTT. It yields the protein CASSEVSNTEAFF.

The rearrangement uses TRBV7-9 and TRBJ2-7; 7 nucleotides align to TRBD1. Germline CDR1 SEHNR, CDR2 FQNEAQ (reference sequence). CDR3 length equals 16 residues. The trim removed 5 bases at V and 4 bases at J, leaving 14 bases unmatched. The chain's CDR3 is CASSLRQGLDGYEQYF. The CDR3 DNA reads TGTGCCAGCAGCCTAAGACAGGGTTTGGATGGATACGAGCAGTACTTC.

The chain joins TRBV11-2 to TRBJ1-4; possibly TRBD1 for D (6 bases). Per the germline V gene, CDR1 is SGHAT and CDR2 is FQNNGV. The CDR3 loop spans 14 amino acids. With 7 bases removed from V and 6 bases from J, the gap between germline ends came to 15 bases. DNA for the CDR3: TGTGCCAGCAACGACAGGCGATGGGATGAAAAACTGTTTTTT. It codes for CASNDRRWDEKLFF.

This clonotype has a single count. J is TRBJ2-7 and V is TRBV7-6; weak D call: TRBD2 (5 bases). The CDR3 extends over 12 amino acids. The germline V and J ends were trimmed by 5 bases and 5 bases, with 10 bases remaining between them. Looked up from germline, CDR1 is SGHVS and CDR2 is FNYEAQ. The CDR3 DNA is TGTGCCAGCAGCGGGAGATGCAACGAGCAGTACTTC. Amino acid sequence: CASSGRCNEQYF.

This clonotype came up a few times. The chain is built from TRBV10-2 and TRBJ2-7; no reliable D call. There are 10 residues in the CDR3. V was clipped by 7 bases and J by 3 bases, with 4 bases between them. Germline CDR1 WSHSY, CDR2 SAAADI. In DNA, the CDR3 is TGCGCCAGCATGAACTACGAGCAGTACTTC. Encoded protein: CASMNYEQYF.

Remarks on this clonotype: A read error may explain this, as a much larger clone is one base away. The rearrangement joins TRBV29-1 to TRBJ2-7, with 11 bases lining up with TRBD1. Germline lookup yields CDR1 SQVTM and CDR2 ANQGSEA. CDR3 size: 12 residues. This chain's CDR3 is CSGGQGAYGQYF. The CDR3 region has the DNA TGCAGCGGAGGACAGGGGGCGTACGGGCAGTACTTC.

CDR3 sequence reads: CASSLTGQGWQPQHF. The DNA of the CDR3 is TGTGCCAGCAGCTTGACAGGACAGGGTTGGCAGCCCCAGCATTTT. The chain employs TRBV5-6 and TRBJ1-5; 8 bases are shared with TRBD1. The V and J ends lost 1 base and 7 bases, in that order; junction bases with no gene match: 7. Germline CDR1 and CDR2: SGHDT and YYEEEE. This CDR3 is built from 15 residues.

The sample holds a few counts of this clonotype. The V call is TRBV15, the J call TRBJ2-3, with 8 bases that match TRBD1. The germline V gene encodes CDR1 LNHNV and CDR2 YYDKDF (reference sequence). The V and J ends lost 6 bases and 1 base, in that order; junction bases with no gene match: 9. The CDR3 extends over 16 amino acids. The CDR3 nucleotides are TGTGCCACCAGGACGGACAGGGTGGCTGGCACAGATACGCAGTATTTT. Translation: CATRTDRVAGTDTQYF.

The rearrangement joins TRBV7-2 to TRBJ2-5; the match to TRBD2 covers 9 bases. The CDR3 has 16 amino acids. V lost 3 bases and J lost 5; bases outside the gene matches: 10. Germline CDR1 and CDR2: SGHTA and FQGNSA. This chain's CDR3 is CASSFWSSGTWETQYF. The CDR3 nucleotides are TGTGCCAGCAGCTTTTGGTCTAGCGGGACTTGGGAGACCCAGTACTTC.

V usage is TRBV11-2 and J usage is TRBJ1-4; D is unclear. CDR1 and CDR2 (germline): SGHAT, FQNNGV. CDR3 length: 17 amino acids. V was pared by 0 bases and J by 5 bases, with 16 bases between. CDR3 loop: CASSLDPSGPSNEKLFF. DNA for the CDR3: TGTGCCAGCAGCTTAGATCCGAGCGGGCCAAGCAATGAAAAACTGTTTTTT.

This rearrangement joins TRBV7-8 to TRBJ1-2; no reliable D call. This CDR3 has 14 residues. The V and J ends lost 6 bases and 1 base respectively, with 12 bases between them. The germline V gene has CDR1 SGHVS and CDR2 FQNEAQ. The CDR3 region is CASSRPGINYGYTF. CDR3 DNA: TGTGCCAGCAGTCGCCCGGGAATTAACTATGGCTACACCTTC.

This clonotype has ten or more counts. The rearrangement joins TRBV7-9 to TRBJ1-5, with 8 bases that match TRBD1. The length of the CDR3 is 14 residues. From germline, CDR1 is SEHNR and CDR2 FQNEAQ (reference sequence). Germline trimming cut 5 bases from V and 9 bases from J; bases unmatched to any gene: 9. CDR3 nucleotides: TGTGCCAGCAGCCCCGGACAGGGCTTAGCGCCCCAGCATTTT. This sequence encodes CASSPGQGLAPQHF.

DNA for the CDR3: TGTGCCAGCAGTTACCTTGGACAGGGGCCCTACGAGCAGTACTTC. Translated, it gives CASSYLGQGPYEQYF. This sequence joins TRBV25-1 and TRBJ2-7; 9 nucleotides match TRBD1. This CDR3 comprises 15 residues. The V gene's germline CDR1 is MGHDK and CDR2 SYGVNS. V was pared by 5 bases and J by 2 bases, with 7 bases of the junction left unmatched.

CDR3 coding DNA: TGTGCCAGCAGTCCCCCCGGCCGCCTTTACGAGCAGTACTTC. It specifies CASSPPGRLYEQYF. The chain employs TRBV7-2 and TRBJ2-7; D gene uncertain. This CDR3 contains 14 residues. Germline V gene data show CDR1 as SGHTA and CDR2 as FQGNSA. Trimming took 6 bases from V and 4 from J, leaving 16 bases between them.

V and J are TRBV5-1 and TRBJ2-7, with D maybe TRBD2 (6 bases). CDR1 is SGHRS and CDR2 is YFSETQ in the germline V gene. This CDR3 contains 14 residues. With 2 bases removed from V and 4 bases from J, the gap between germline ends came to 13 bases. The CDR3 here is CASSFEGLGYEQYF. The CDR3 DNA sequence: TGCGCCAGCAGCTTCGAGGGACTCGGATACGAGCAGTACTTC.

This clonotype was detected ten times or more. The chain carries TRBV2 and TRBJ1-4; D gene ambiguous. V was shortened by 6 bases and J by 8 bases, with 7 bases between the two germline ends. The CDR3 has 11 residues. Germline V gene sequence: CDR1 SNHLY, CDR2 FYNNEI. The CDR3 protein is CASSPHEKLFF. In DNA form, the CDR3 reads TGTGCCAGCAGCCCGCACGAAAAACTGTTTTTT.

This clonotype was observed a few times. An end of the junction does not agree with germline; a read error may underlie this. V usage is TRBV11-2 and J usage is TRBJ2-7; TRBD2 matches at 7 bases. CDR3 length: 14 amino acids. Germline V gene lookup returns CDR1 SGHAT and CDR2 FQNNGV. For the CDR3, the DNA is TGCGCCAGCAACCCCGGGACTACAGGCGCCGAGCAGTACTTC. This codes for CASNPGTTGAEQYF.

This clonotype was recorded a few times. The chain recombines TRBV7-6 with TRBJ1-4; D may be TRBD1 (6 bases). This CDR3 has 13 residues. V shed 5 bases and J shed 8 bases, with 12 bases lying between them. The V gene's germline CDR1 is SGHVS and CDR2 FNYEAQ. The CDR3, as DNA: TGTGCCAGCAGCAGGGGGGCGCGGGAAAAACTGTTTTTT. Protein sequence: CASSRGAREKLFF.

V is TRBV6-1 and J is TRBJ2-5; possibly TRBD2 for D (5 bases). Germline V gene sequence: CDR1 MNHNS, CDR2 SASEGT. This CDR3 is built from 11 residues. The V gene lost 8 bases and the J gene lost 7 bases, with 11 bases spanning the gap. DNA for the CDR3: TGTGCCAGCCCCGGGGATGTGACCCAGTACTTC. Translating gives CASPGDVTQYF.

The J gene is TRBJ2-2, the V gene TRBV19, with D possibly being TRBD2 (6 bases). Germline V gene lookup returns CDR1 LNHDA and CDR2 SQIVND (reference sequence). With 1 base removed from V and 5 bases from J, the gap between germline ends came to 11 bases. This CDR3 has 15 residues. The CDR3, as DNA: TGTGCCAGTAGTATAGGGGCAGGGAGGACCGGGGAGCTGTTTTTT. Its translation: CASSIGAGRTGELFF.

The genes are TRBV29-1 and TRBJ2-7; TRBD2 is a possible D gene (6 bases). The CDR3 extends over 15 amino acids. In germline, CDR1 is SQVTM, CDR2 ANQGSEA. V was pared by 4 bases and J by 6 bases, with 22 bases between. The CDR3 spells CSVAGGEVGTAEQYF. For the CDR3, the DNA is TGCAGCGTTGCTGGCGGGGAAGTGGGGACGGCCGAGCAGTACTTC.

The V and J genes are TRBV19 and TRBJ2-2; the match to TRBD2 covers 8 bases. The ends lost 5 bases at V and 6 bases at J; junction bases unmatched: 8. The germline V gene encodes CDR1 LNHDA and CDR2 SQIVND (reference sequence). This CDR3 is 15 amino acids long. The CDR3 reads CASSLRTSSAGELFF. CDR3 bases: TGTGCCAGTAGTTTGCGGACTAGCAGTGCCGGGGAGCTGTTTTTT.